These T cell receptor beta chains were read from a single sample in a study of vaccination and CD4 T cells after COVID-19. No cognate antigen is known for these TCRs. Using its own MiXCR run on the PCR reads, TCRdb lists one record per CDR3 protein. Among about 13,000 distinct CDR3 sequences listed, around 38% were seen once. Material: CD4+ T cells from blood, cultured in vitro, obtained after SARS-CoV-2 vaccination. The receptors come from a human donor who had recovered from COVID-19. The CDR3 runs from the conserved cysteine through the conserved F or W. A D gene is named only where the DNA matches it firmly. Clone size is shown for a subset of rows, as once, few, many or a class of expanded clone.

D: .; size: few; V: TRBV6-2/TRBV6-3; J: TRBJ1-1; DNA: TGTGCCAGCAGTTACTCGTCCACTATGAACACTGAAGCTTTCTTT; CDR3: CASSYSSTMNTEAFF
D: TRBD1; size: few; V: TRBV28; J: TRBJ1-5; DNA: TGTGCCAGCAGTGACAGGGAGATCGGCAATCAGCCCCAGCATTTT; CDR3: CASSDREIGNQPQHF
D: .; size: .; V: TRBV7-2; J: TRBJ2-5; DNA: TGTGCCAGCAGCTCCCTCCGGGAGACCCAGTACTTC; CDR3: CASSSLRETQYF
D: .; size: few; V: TRBV20-1; J: TRBJ2-2; DNA: TGCAGTGCTAGCCGAAGCACCGGGGAGCTGTTTTTT; CDR3: CSASRSTGELFF
D: TRBD2; size: .; V: TRBV19; J: TRBJ2-1; DNA: TGTGCCAGTAGTACCCTACGGGGGGTCAACTACAATGAGCAGTTCTTC; CDR3: CASSTLRGVNYNEQFF
D: .; size: .; V: TRBV6-5; J: TRBJ1-5; DNA: TGTGCCAGCAGTTACTCGTCGGGAGCTCAGCCCCAGCATTTT; CDR3: CASSYSSGAQPQHF
D: TRBD1; size: .; V: TRBV10-3; J: TRBJ2-1; DNA: TGTGCCATCAGTGAGTCGTACAGGGGGCTAAATGAGCAGTTCTTC; CDR3: CAISESYRGLNEQFF
D: TRBD1; size: few; V: TRBV20-1; J: TRBJ1-5; DNA: TGCAGTGCTCAGACAGGGGGCGGACAGCCCCAGCATTTT; CDR3: CSAQTGGGQPQHF
D: TRBD1; size: .; V: TRBV12-3/TRBV12-4; J: TRBJ1-2; DNA: TGTGCCAGCAGTCAACAGGGGGCGGTCTATGGCTACACCTTC; CDR3: CASSQQGAVYGYTF
D: .; size: few; V: TRBV12-3/TRBV12-4; J: TRBJ1-2; DNA: TGTGCCAGCAGTCTAGGCTATGGCTACACCTTC; CDR3: CASSLGYGYTF
D: TRBD1; size: medium-sized; V: TRBV6-1; J: TRBJ1-1; DNA: TGTGCCAGCAGCCGGACAGGGCCGAACACTGAAGCTTTCTTT; CDR3: CASSRTGPNTEAFF
D: TRBD1; size: .; V: TRBV7-8; J: TRBJ1-2; DNA: TGTGCCAGCAGCCCGGACAGGGGGACCGGCTACACCTTC; CDR3: CASSPDRGTGYTF
D: .; size: .; V: TRBV14; J: TRBJ2-7; DNA: TGTGCCAGCAGCCAAAAATACGAGCAGTACTTC; CDR3: CASSQKYEQYF
D: .; size: .; V: TRBV28; J: TRBJ2-1; DNA: TGTGCCAGCAGTTCATACCGGGACCGCGACAATGAGCAGTTCTTC; CDR3: CASSSYRDRDNEQFF
D: TRBD2; size: .; V: TRBV28; J: TRBJ2-1; DNA: TGTGCCAGCGCCGGGACTAGCGGGGCCTACAATGAGCAGTTCTTC; CDR3: CASAGTSGAYNEQFF
D: .; size: .; V: TRBV6-2/TRBV6-3; J: TRBJ1-2; DNA: TGTGCCAGCAGGGACCCAGACAGCGTCAACTATGGCTACACCTTC; CDR3: CASRDPDSVNYGYTF
D: .; size: .; V: TRBV6-5; J: TRBJ2-5; DNA: TGTGCCAGCAGTTATACTAGACTAGGAGAGACCCAGTACTTC; CDR3: CASSYTRLGETQYF
D: .; size: once; V: TRBV19; J: TRBJ1-1; DNA: TGTGCCAGTAGTACAGGTTTCTTGAACACTGAAGCTTTCTTT; CDR3: CASSTGFLNTEAFF
D: .; size: .; V: TRBV7-9; J: TRBJ1-1; DNA: TGTGCCAGCAGCTTACTTGACCCAAGGGTCACTGAAGCTTTCTTT; CDR3: CASSLLDPRVTEAFF
D: .; size: .; V: TRBV6-1; J: TRBJ2-2; DNA: TGTGCCAGCAGCCGGACCTTGACGGGACCCTCCCTCGGGGAGCTGTTTTTT; CDR3: CASSRTLTGPSLGELFF
D: .; size: .; V: TRBV11-3; J: TRBJ2-7; DNA: TGTGCCAGCAGCTTAGGAGGGTCCGGGGTCGAGCAGTACTTC; CDR3: CASSLGGSGVEQYF
D: .; size: .; V: TRBV6-5; J: TRBJ1-1; DNA: TGTGCCAGCCGTTTGAGGTCACAAAACACTGAAGCTTTCTTT; CDR3: CASRLRSQNTEAFF
D: .; size: few; V: TRBV7-2; J: TRBJ1-1; DNA: TGTGCCAGCAGCTTCGCAGGGGAGGAAGCTTTCTTT; CDR3: CASSFAGEEAFF
D: .; size: .; V: TRBV12-3/TRBV12-4; J: TRBJ1-1; DNA: TGTGCCAGCAGTTCCACCGGGAGTGAAGCTTTCTTT; CDR3: CASSSTGSEAFF
D: TRBD2; size: .; V: TRBV30; J: TRBJ2-3; DNA: TGTGCCTGGAGTGGGGGCGGGGGGGTATACACAGATACGCAGTATTTT; CDR3: CAWSGGGGVYTDTQYF
D: .; size: .; V: TRBV7-9; J: TRBJ2-3; DNA: TGTGCCAGCAGCTTCACCCAGGAGCACAGAGATACGCAGTATTTT; CDR3: CASSFTQEHRDTQYF
D: .; size: few; V: TRBV6-1; J: TRBJ1-2; DNA: TGTGCCAGCAGAACCCCCGATCCGGCTAACTATGGCTACACCTTC; CDR3: CASRTPDPANYGYTF
D: TRBD1; size: .; V: TRBV6-1; J: TRBJ2-6; DNA: TGTGCCAGCAGACTACAGGGGCCCTCTGGGGCCAACGTCCTGACTTTC; CDR3: CASRLQGPSGANVLTF
D: .; size: .; V: TRBV6-5; J: TRBJ1-1; DNA: TGTGCCAGCAGTTTCGGGATCCAAAACACTGAAGCTTTCTTT; CDR3: CASSFGIQNTEAFF
D: .; size: .; V: TRBV19; J: TRBJ2-7; DNA: TGTGCCAGCGCGCCGGGAACCAACTCCTACGAGCAGTACTTC; CDR3: CASAPGTNSYEQYF
D: .; size: .; V: TRBV19; J: TRBJ2-5; DNA: TGTGCCAGTAGTTTAAAGACCCAGTACTTC; CDR3: CASSLKTQYF
D: TRBD2; size: few; V: TRBV7-2; J: TRBJ2-2; DNA: TGTGCCAGCAGCTTAGAGCGGGGGACCCGGGAGCTGTTTTTT; CDR3: CASSLERGTRELFF
D: TRBD2; size: few; V: TRBV6-1; J: TRBJ2-1; DNA: TGTGCCAGCAAGGTATTAGCGGGGGGCGGCTCCTACAATGAGCAGTTCTTC; CDR3: CASKVLAGGGSYNEQFF
D: .; size: once; V: TRBV7-9; J: TRBJ1-2; DNA: TGTGCCAGCAGCGCCCGGGCAGGGCGCCTTTCCCGGTATGGCTACACCTTC; CDR3: CASSARAGRLSRYGYTF
D: .; size: .; V: TRBV20-1; J: TRBJ2-1; DNA: TGCAGTGCTAGGGGTTCCAGGGCGATGTACAATGAGCAGTTCTTC; CDR3: CSARGSRAMYNEQFF
D: TRBD1; size: few; V: TRBV7-2; J: TRBJ1-2; DNA: TGTGCCAGCAGCTTAGGGGACAGGGGGCGAGGCTACACCTTC; CDR3: CASSLGDRGRGYTF
D: TRBD1; size: .; V: TRBV20-1; J: TRBJ2-4; DNA: TGCAGTGCCGAATTCTGGGACAGGGAAAACATTCAGTACTTC; CDR3: CSAEFWDRENIQYF
D: TRBD2; size: few; V: TRBV7-2; J: TRBJ2-7; DNA: TGTGCCAGCAGCCCGGGACTAGCGGGAGTCTACGAGCAGTACTTC; CDR3: CASSPGLAGVYEQYF
D: .; size: .; V: TRBV7-6; J: TRBJ2-2; DNA: TGTGCCAGCAGCCAGGGACCTGGAGCCGGGGAGCTGTTTTTT; CDR3: CASSQGPGAGELFF
D: .; size: .; V: TRBV5-1; J: TRBJ2-5; DNA: TGCGCCAGCAGTTACGACGTCCAAGAGACCCAGTACTTC; CDR3: CASSYDVQETQYF
D: .; size: few; V: TRBV7-9; J: TRBJ1-2; DNA: TGTGCCGCCCAAGCCGGGCGAGGGACGGTCTATGGCTACACCTTC; CDR3: CAAQAGRGTVYGYTF
D: .; size: .; V: TRBV7-8; J: TRBJ1-4; DNA: TGTGCCAGCAGCTTAGCGGCCACGGCGAATGAAAAACTGTTTTTT; CDR3: CASSLAATANEKLFF
D: TRBD2; size: .; V: TRBV7-9; J: TRBJ2-2; DNA: TGTGCCAGCAGCTTAGCGGGAGGGAAATCCGGGGAGCTGTTTTTT; CDR3: CASSLAGGKSGELFF
D: .; size: .; V: TRBV30; J: TRBJ1-2; DNA: TGTGCCTGGAGTGACTTTAGTGTCCAATTTTACACCTTC; CDR3: CAWSDFSVQFYTF
D: .; size: .; V: TRBV10-1; J: TRBJ1-1; DNA: TGCGCCAGCAGTGAGTCGAGAATGAACACTGAAGCTTTCTTT; CDR3: CASSESRMNTEAFF
D: .; size: .; V: TRBV24-1; J: TRBJ1-5; DNA: TGTGCCACCAGTGAGGCCGGGACACTAGATCAGCCCCAGCATTTT; CDR3: CATSEAGTLDQPQHF
D: .; size: .; V: TRBV20-1; J: TRBJ2-1; DNA: TGCAGTACCTCCTACAATGAGCAGTTCTTC; CDR3: CSTSYNEQFF
D: .; size: .; V: TRBV6-5; J: TRBJ2-7; DNA: TGTGCCAGCAGTTACGGAAGGGGAGACACCGAGCAGTACTTC; CDR3: CASSYGRGDTEQYF
D: TRBD1; size: .; V: TRBV6-2/TRBV6-3; J: TRBJ2-7; DNA: TGTGCCAGCACCACTGGGACAGGGAACTACGAGCAGTACTTC; CDR3: CASTTGTGNYEQYF
D: TRBD1; size: .; V: TRBV28; J: TRBJ1-1; DNA: TGTGCCAGCAGGACAGGGGTCACTGAAGCTTTCTTT; CDR3: CASRTGVTEAFF
D: .; size: .; V: TRBV5-1; J: TRBJ2-7; DNA: TGCGCCAGCAGCTTGGGCACAGGGCGTGAGCAGTACTTC; CDR3: CASSLGTGREQYF
D: .; size: .; V: TRBV28; J: TRBJ1-1; DNA: TGTGCCAGCATACCCGGGTCCCGCCCGGTAGGAGCTTTCTTT; CDR3: CASIPGSRPVGAFF
D: TRBD1; size: few; V: TRBV6-1; J: TRBJ1-1; DNA: TGTGCCACGAGCGACAGGGGGATGGGGACTGAAGCTTTCTTT; CDR3: CATSDRGMGTEAFF
D: .; size: .; V: TRBV6-1; J: TRBJ2-1; DNA: TGTGCCAGCAGCCCCGGACTGGAACGATACAATGAGCAGTTCTTC; CDR3: CASSPGLERYNEQFF
D: TRBD2; size: few; V: TRBV11-3; J: TRBJ2-1; DNA: TGTGCCAGCAGCCGCGGGAGTGGCAGCTATGAGCAGTTCTTC; CDR3: CASSRGSGSYEQFF
D: .; size: .; V: TRBV12-3/TRBV12-4; J: TRBJ1-2; DNA: TGTGCCAGCACTCTTGTCCCCTCCTATGGCTACACCTTC; CDR3: CASTLVPSYGYTF
D: .; size: .; V: TRBV28; J: TRBJ1-2; DNA: TGTGCCAGCAGTTTAAGGGGTGTTTGGGGCTACACCTTC; CDR3: CASSLRGVWGYTF
D: TRBD2; size: .; V: TRBV5-5; J: TRBJ2-5; DNA: TGTGCCAGCAGCTTGCGACTAGCGGGAGGAAGGGGGGAGACCCAGTACTTC; CDR3: CASSLRLAGGRGETQYF
D: .; size: .; V: TRBV12-3/TRBV12-4; J: TRBJ2-7; DNA: TGTGCCAGCAGTTTGAGGGGCCCCTACGAGCAGTACTTC; CDR3: CASSLRGPYEQYF